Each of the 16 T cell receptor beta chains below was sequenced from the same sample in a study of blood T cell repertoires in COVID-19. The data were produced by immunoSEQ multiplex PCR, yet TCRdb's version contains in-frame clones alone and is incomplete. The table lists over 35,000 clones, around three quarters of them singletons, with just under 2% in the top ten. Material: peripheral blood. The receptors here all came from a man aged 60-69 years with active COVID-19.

Written as DNA, the CDR3 is TGTGCCAGCAGCCTGAAGGGGGATACGCAGTATTTT. Its protein is CASSLKGDTQYF. The rearrangement uses TRBV7-8 and TRBJ2-3; D might be TRBD1 (5 bases). CDR3 length equals 12 residues. Germline V CDR1 and CDR2: SGHVS, FQNEAQ. Trimming took off 5 bases at V and 6 bases at J, with 9 bases between the two ends.

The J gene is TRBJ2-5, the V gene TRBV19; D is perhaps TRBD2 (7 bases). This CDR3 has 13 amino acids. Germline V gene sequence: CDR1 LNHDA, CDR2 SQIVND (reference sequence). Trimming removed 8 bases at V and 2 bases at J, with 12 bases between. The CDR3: CASARGGQETQYF. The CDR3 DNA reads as TGTGCCAGTGCGAGGGGGGGGCAAGAGACCCAGTACTTC.

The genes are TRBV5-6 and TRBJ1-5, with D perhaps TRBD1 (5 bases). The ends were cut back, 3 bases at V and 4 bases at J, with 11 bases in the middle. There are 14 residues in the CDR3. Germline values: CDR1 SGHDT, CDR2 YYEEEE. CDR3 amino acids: CASSSTDRNQPQHF. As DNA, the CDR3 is TGTGCCAGCAGCTCTACCGACAGAAATCAGCCCCAGCATTTT. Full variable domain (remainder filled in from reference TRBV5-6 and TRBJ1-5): DAGVTQSPTHLIKTRGQQVTLRCSPKSGHDTVSWYQQALGQGPQFIFQYYEEEERQRGNFPDRFSGHQFPNYSSELNVNALLLGDSALYLCASSSTDRNQPQHFGDGTRLSIL.

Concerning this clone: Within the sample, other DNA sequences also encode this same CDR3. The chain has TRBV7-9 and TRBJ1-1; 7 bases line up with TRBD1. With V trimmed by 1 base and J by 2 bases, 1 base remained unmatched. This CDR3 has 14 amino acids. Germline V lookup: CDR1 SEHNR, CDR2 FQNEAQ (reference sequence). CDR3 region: CASSLGQGNTEAFF. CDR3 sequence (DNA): TGTGCCAGCAGCTTAGGACAGGGAAACACTGAAGCTTTCTTT. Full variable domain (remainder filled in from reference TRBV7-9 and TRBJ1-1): DTGVSQNPRHKITKRGQNVTFRCDPISEHNRLYWYRQTLGQGPEFLTYFQNEAQLEKSRLLSDRFSAERPKGSFSTLEIQRTEQGDSAMYLCASSLGQGNTEAFFGQGTRLTVV.

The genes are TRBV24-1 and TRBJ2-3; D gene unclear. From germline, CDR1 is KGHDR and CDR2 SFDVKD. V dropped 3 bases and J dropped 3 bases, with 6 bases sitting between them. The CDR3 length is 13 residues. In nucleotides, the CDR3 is TGTGCCACCAGTGATCCCCCGACAGATACGCAGTATTTT. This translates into CATSDPPTDTQYF.

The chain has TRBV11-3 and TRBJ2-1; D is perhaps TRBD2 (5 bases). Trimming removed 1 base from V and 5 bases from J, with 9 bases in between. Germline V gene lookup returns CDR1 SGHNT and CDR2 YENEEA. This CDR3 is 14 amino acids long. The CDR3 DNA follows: TGTGCCAGCAGCTTAGTTGAGGGAAACAATGAGCAGTTCTTC. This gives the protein CASSLVEGNNEQFF.

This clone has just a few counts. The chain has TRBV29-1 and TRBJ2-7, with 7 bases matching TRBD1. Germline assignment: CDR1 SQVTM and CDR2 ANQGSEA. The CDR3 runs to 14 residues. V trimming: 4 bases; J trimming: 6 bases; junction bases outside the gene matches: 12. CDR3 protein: CSVGYAASGGEQYF. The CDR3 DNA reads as TGCAGCGTTGGCTACGCGGCTTCAGGGGGCGAGCAGTACTTC.

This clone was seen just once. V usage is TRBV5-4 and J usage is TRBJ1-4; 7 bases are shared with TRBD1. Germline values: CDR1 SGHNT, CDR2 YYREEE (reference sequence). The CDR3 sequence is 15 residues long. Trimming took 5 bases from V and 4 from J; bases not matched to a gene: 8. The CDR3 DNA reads TGTGCCAGCAGGGACACAGGGGCGGGTAATGAAAAACTGTTTTTT. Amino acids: CASRDTGAGNEKLFF.

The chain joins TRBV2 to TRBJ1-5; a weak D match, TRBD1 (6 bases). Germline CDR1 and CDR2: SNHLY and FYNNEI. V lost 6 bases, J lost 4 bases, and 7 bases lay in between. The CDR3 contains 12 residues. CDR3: CASSTGNQPQHF. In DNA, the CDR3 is TGTGCCAGCAGCACAGGGAATCAGCCCCAGCATTTT.

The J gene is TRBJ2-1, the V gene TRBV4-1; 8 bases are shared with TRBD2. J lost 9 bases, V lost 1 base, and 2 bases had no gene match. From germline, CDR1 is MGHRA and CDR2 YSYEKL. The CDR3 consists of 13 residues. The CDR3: CASSQGAGGEQFF. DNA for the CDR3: TGCGCCAGCAGCCAAGGGGCGGGGGGTGAGCAGTTCTTC.

CDR3 region: CASSFRARNSPLHF. Here the CDR3 DNA reads TGTGCCAGCAGTTTCAGGGCGAGGAATTCACCCCTCCACTTT. The chain is built from TRBV6-5 and TRBJ1-6; tentative D call: TRBD1 (5 bases). With 4 bases removed from V and 7 bases from J, the gap between germline ends came to 11 bases. Germline CDR1 is MNHEY and CDR2 is SVGAGI. CDR3 length equals 14 residues.

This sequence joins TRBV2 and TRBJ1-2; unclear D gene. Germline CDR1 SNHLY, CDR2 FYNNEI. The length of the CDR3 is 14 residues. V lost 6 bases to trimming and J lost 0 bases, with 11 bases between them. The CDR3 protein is CASRAPLSNYGYTF. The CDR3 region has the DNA TGTGCCAGCAGGGCCCCCCTCTCTAACTATGGCTACACCTTC.

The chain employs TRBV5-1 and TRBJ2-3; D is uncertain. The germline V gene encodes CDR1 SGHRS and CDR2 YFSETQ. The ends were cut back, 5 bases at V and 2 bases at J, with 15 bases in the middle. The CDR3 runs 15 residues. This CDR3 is CASRPLGGNTDTQYF. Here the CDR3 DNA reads TGCGCCAGCAGGCCCCTTGGCGGAAACACAGATACGCAGTATTTT. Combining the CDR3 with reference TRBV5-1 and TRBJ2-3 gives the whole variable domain KAGVTQTPRYLIKTRGQQVTLSCSPISGHRSVSWYQQTPGQGLQFLFEYFSETQRNKGNFPGRFSGRQFSNSRSEMNVSTLELGDSALYLCASRPLGGNTDTQYFGPGTRLTVL.

CDR3 sequence (DNA): TGCGCCAGCAGAAGCGGGGGGAACACCGGGGAGCTGTTTTTT. Translation gives CASRSGGNTGELFF. This sequence joins TRBV10-2 and TRBJ2-2; 8 positions match TRBD2. Germline CDR1 WSHSY, CDR2 SAAADI. Trimming took 6 bases from V and 1 from J; bases not matched to a gene: 1. The CDR3 is made up of 14 amino acids.

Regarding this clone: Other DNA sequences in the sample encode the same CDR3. The CDR3 sequence is CASSVGQGTEAFF. As DNA, the CDR3 is TGTGCCAGCAGCGTAGGACAGGGCACTGAAGCTTTCTTT. The V call is TRBV9, the J call TRBJ1-1; TRBD1 matches 7 bases. The CDR3 totals 13 residues. From germline, CDR1 is SGDLS and CDR2 YYNGEE. The V gene end was trimmed by 0 bases and the J gene end by 4 bases; junction bases not matched to a gene: 0. The full variable domain, with the rest looked up from reference TRBV9 and TRBJ1-1, is DSGVTQTPKHLITATGQRVTLRCSPRSGDLSVYWYQQSLDQGLQFLIQYYNGEERAKGNILERFSAQQFPDLHSELNLSSLELGDSALYFCASSVGQGTEAFFGQGTRLTVV.

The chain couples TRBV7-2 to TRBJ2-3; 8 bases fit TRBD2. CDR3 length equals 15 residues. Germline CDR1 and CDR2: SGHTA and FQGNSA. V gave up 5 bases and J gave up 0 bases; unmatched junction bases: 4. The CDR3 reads CASSRTSLSTDTQYF. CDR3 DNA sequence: TGTGCCAGCAGCCGGACTAGCCTAAGCACAGATACGCAGTATTTT.